The source of this TCR beta chain is a study of blood T cell repertoires in COVID-19. The method was immunoSEQ multiplex PCR; TCRdb's version includes in-frame clones alone and lacks a portion of them. The data show around 300,000 clones, just under 90% seen once. This CDR3 has 15 amino acids. Germline V gene sequence: CDR1 KGHSH, CDR2 LQKENI. Trimming took off 0 bases at V and 3 bases at J, with 11 bases between the two ends. This clone is a singleton in its sample. Input material: peripheral blood. The chain uses TRBV18 and TRBJ1-1; possible D gene TRBD1, 5 bases. The TCR sequence derives from a woman aged 45-59 years with COVID-19, enrolled during active disease. The chain's CDR3 is CASSPPGRVDTEAFF. The CDR3 region has the DNA TGTGCCAGCTCACCACCAGGCAGGGTAGACACTGAAGCTTTCTTT.